These 22 T cell receptor beta chains were all obtained from the same sample, sequenced in a study of blood T cell repertoires in COVID-19. The repertoire was sequenced with immunoSEQ multiplex PCR; TCRdb's copy has only in-frame clones and lacks some. The sample contains about 140,000 clones, approximately 80% of which appear only once. Sequencing input: peripheral blood. The receptor source for this set is a human donor in a cohort sampled during active COVID-19.

V gene TRBV4-3 combines with J gene TRBJ1-1; D is undetermined. The CDR3 spans 13 residues. Trimming left V 1 base short and J 5 bases short, with 8 bases between. Germline V lookup: CDR1 LGHNA, CDR2 YSLEER. CDR3 protein: CASSQVLRTEAFF. DNA of the CDR3: TGCGCCAGCAGCCAAGTATTGAGGACTGAAGCTTTCTTT.

This chain links TRBV12-5 with TRBJ2-1; D might be TRBD2 (5 bases). Germline CDR1 is LGHNT and CDR2 is FRNRAP. There are 15 residues in the CDR3. V dropped 5 bases and J dropped 4 bases, with 15 bases sitting between them. The CDR3 sequence is CASGTGILPYNEQFF. DNA for the CDR3: TGTGCTAGTGGTACCGGGATTCTTCCATACAATGAGCAGTTCTTC.

The chain employs TRBV3-1 (or the pseudogene TRBV3-2) and TRBJ2-3; TRBD2 is a possible D gene (5 bases). V lost 4 bases and J lost 0, with 8 bases in between. The germline V gene has CDR1 LGHDT and CDR2 YNNKEL (reference sequence). The CDR3 is 14 amino acids. CDR3 nucleotides: TGTGCCAGCAGCCTCCGGACTAGCACAGATACGCAGTATTTT. The encoded protein is CASSLRTSTDTQYF.

The gene calls are TRBV7-2 and TRBJ1-2, with a possible D match to TRBD1 (5 bases). The CDR3 loop spans 13 amino acids. CDR1 and CDR2 (germline): SGHTA, FQGNSA. V lost 5 bases, J lost 5 bases, and 12 bases lay in between. The CDR3 sequence: CASSRGGRYGYTF. CDR3 in DNA: TGTGCCAGCAGCCGGGGGGGGAGATATGGCTACACCTTC.

This chain connects TRBV7-9 to TRBJ2-7, with D perhaps given as TRBD1 or TRBD2 (5 bases each). The CDR3 loop spans 14 amino acids. V was shortened by 5 bases and J by 2 bases, with 13 bases between the two germline ends. The germline CDR1 and CDR2 sequences are SEHNR and FQNEAQ (reference sequence). Written as DNA, the CDR3 is TGTGCCAGCAGCAGGGACGCCGCGGCCTACGAGCAGTACTTC. As protein: CASSRDAAAYEQYF.

The chain is built from TRBV10-3 and TRBJ2-2, with D maybe TRBD1 (6 bases). Germline V gene data show CDR1 as ENHRY and CDR2 as SYGVKD. This CDR3 is 18 amino acids long. V was clipped by 4 bases and J by 0 bases, with 18 bases between them. The CDR3 region is CAISARGRAYPNTGELFF. CDR3 DNA sequence: TGTGCCATCAGTGCCAGGGGCAGGGCGTACCCGAACACCGGGGAGCTGTTTTTT.

V and J are TRBV4-3 and TRBJ1-4, with D possibly TRBD1 on 6 matching bases. This CDR3 has 15 residues. Per germline, CDR1 LGHNA and CDR2 YSLEER. V dropped 3 bases and J dropped 6 bases, with 14 bases sitting between them. CDR3 residues: CASSQQGGGDEKLFF. The CDR3 DNA sequence: TGCGCCAGCAGCCAGCAGGGAGGGGGTGATGAAAAACTGTTTTTT.

The chain couples TRBV19 to TRBJ1-1, with TRBD1 matching 9 bases. The V segment lost 10 bases and the J segment 2 bases; nucleotides outside the gene matches: 5. Per the germline V gene, CDR1 is LNHDA and CDR2 is SQIVND (reference sequence). There are 13 residues in the CDR3. CDR3 residues: CATRDRVNTEAFF. For the CDR3, the DNA is TGTGCCACCCGGGACAGGGTAAACACTGAAGCTTTCTTT.

DNA of the CDR3: TGCAGCGTTGAATCGACAGAGTGGCCCGAGCAGTACTTC. This translates into CSVESTEWPEQYF. The V and J genes are TRBV29-1 and TRBJ2-7, with TRBD1 as a possible D gene (5 bases). V lost 2 bases to trimming and J lost 6 bases, with 14 bases between them. The CDR3 sequence is 13 residues long. Germline V gene data show CDR1 as SQVTM and CDR2 as ANQGSEA.

CDR3 coding DNA: TGCGCCAGCAGCTCATACGGAGAATCTGAGCAGTTCTTC. It is translated as CASSSYGESEQFF. This chain connects TRBV5-1 to TRBJ2-1; D gene ambiguous. V was shortened by 3 bases and J by 9 bases, with 13 bases between the two germline ends. The germline CDR1 and CDR2 sequences are SGHRS and YFSETQ. The CDR3 extends over 13 amino acids.

J is TRBJ2-3 and V is TRBV7-2; perhaps TRBD2 as D (7 bases). Looked up from germline, CDR1 is SGHTA and CDR2 is FQGNSA. There are 16 residues in the CDR3. Trimming took 3 bases from V and 0 from J, leaving 13 bases between them. The CDR3 DNA sequence: TGTGCCAGCAGCTTGGGGGGGGCGGGCAGCACAGATACGCAGTATTTT. Encoded protein: CASSLGGAGSTDTQYF.

CDR3 coding DNA: TGTGCCAGTAGGATCCAAGGGGTTAACAATCAGCCCCAGCATTTT. Its translation: CASRIQGVNNQPQHF. This chain links TRBV19 with TRBJ1-5, with D possibly being TRBD1 (5 bases). This CDR3 contains 15 residues. From germline, CDR1 is LNHDA and CDR2 SQIVND (reference sequence). V was trimmed by 6 bases and J by 3 bases, leaving 15 bases between them.

V usage is TRBV12-3 or TRBV12-4 and J usage is TRBJ1-1; D call uncertain. With 7 bases removed from V and 3 bases from J, the gap between germline ends came to 12 bases. CDR3 length: 13 residues. The CDR3 DNA reads as TGTGCCAGCACAAGCGCAGAGTACACTGAAGCTTTCTTT. Translated, it gives CASTSAEYTEAFF.

J is TRBJ2-2 and V is TRBV9; TRBD1 matches 7 bases. This CDR3 comprises 14 residues. Germline V gene lookup returns CDR1 SGDLS and CDR2 YYNGEE. J was trimmed by 1 base and V by 5 bases; bases with no gene match: 2. CDR3 DNA sequence: TGTGCCAGCAGAGGGGGCTTGAACACCGGGGAGCTGTTTTTT. It is translated as CASRGGLNTGELFF.

The chain recombines TRBV9 with TRBJ2-4; possibly TRBD2 for D (5 bases). Trimming pared 0 bases from V and 8 bases from J, leaving 15 bases between. The CDR3 consists of 15 residues. Germline CDR1 reads SGDLS; CDR2 reads YYNGEE. The CDR3 sequence is CASSVGADLRDIQYF. CDR3 coding DNA: TGTGCCAGCAGCGTAGGGGCAGACTTGAGGGACATTCAGTACTTC.

This clone was seen only a few times. This chain connects TRBV11-1 to TRBJ2-5; tentatively, D is TRBD2 (7 bases). Trimming took 4 bases from V and 2 from J, leaving 11 bases between them. CDR3 length: 14 residues. CDR1 and CDR2 from the germline V gene are SGHAT and FQDESV (reference sequence). CDR3 nucleotides: TGTGCCAGCAGCTGGACTAGGGGGCAAGAGACCCAGTACTTC. This gives the protein CASSWTRGQETQYF.

This chain uses TRBV12-5 with TRBJ2-5; possibly TRBD1 for D (6 bases). CDR3 size: 13 residues. Trimming removed 6 bases from V and 2 bases from J, with 10 bases in between. Germline lookup yields CDR1 LGHNT and CDR2 FRNRAP. The CDR3 sequence is CASGFGTQETQYF. CDR3 coding DNA: TGTGCTAGTGGCTTCGGGACACAAGAGACCCAGTACTTC.

V is TRBV10-1 and J is TRBJ2-7; D is perhaps TRBD1 (5 bases). Germline CDR1 and CDR2: WNHNN and SYGVQD (reference sequence). The CDR3 loop spans 15 amino acids. Trimming cost V 3 bases and J 0 bases, with 12 bases left between them. CDR3 sequence (DNA): TGCGCCAGCAGTGAAATGACAGATCTCTCCTACGAGCAGTACTTC. Its translation is CASSEMTDLSYEQYF.

Regarding this clone: At one boundary the junction diverges from the germline segment, which might be a read error. The chain recombines TRBV7-7 with TRBJ2-3; D may be TRBD2 (6 bases). The CDR3 length is 13 residues. Germline CDR1 is SSHAT and CDR2 is FNYEAQ (reference sequence). In DNA, the CDR3 is TGTGCTAGCAGCCCCGGGGGACCAGATACGCAGTATTTT. It encodes CASSPGGPDTQYF. Full variable domain (outside the CDR3, taken from reference TRBV7-7 and TRBJ2-3): GAGVSQSPRYKVTKRGQDVTLRCDPISSHATLYWYQQALGQGPEFLTYFNYEAQPDKSGLPSDRFSAERPEGSISTLTIQRTEQRDSAMYRCASSPGGPDTQYFGPGTRLTVL.

This clone was observed once. This chain links TRBV5-1 with TRBJ1-1, with D tentatively TRBD1 (6 bases). Germline V gene sequence: CDR1 SGHRS, CDR2 YFSETQ. This CDR3 is 14 amino acids long. The V and J ends lost 0 bases and 6 bases respectively, with 12 bases between them. CDR3 sequence: CASSLGQARAEAFF. CDR3 DNA sequence: TGCGCCAGCAGCTTGGGACAGGCGCGGGCTGAAGCTTTCTTT.

CDR3 bases: TGTGCCAGCAGATTAGATCGGTGGGAGACCCAGTACTTC. It codes for CASRLDRWETQYF. The rearrangement links TRBV28 to TRBJ2-5, with no clear D. The CDR3 loop spans 13 amino acids. Trimming took off 6 bases at V and 5 bases at J, with 13 bases between the two ends. Germline CDR1 is MDHEN and CDR2 is SYDVKM.

J is TRBJ2-2 and V is TRBV27, with TRBD1 identical over 9 bases. The CDR3 extends over 16 amino acids. Germline CDR1 reads MNHEY; CDR2 reads SMNVEV (reference sequence). J lost 5 bases, V lost 6 bases, and 10 bases had no gene match. In DNA, the CDR3 is TGTGCCAGCAGCCCTGGGGGACAGGGTGGAACCGGGGAGCTGTTTTTT. Translated: CASSPGGQGGTGELFF.